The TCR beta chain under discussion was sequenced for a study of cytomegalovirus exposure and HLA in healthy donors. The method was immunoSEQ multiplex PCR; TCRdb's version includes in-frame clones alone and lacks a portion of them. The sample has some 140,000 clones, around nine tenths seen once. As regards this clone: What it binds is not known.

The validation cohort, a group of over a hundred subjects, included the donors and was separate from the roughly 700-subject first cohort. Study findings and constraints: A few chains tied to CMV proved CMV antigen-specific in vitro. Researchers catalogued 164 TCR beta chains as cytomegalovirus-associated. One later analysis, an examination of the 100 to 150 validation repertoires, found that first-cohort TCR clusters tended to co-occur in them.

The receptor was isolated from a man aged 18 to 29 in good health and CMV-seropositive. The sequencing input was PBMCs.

This CDR3 is CATSTTGGEQYF. As DNA, the CDR3 is TGTGCCACCAGCACTACAGGGGGGGAGCAGTACTTC. This chain uses TRBV15 with TRBJ2-7; TRBD1 matches at 8 bases. Per germline, CDR1 LNHNV and CDR2 YYDKDF (reference sequence). There are 12 residues in the CDR3. Unmatched junction bases numbered 3, after V lost 4 bases and J lost 7 bases.